Shown below are 18 T cell receptor beta chains from a single sample sequenced in a study of cytomegalovirus exposure and HLA in healthy donors. 13 Jbeta primers and 60 Vbeta primers were used for the PCR. Sequencing used immunoSEQ multiplex PCR; TCRdb keeps in-frame clones, though not all of them. The sample yields around 190,000 clones, roughly 78% seen once. The sequenced sample was PBMCs. The origin of the receptors is a woman in her 30s in good health and CMV-seropositive.

The chain couples TRBV19 to TRBJ2-2; D unclear. CDR3 length equals 11 residues. V was shortened by 6 bases and J by 9 bases, with 8 bases between the two germline ends. Per germline, CDR1 LNHDA and CDR2 SQIVND (reference sequence). The CDR3 sequence: CASRHTRELFF. CDR3 bases: TGTGCCAGTAGACATACGCGGGAGCTGTTTTTT. The full variable domain, completed using reference TRBV19 and TRBJ2-2, is DGGITQSPKYLFRKEGQNVTLSCEQNLNHDAMYWYRQDPGQGLRLIYYSQIVNDFQKGDIAEGYSVSREKKESFPLTVTSAQKNPTAFYLCASRHTRELFFGEGSRLTVL.

The CDR3 nucleotides are TGTGCCAGCAGTTACGACAGGGGGTATTGCACCTTC. Residues: CASSYDRGYCTF. J is TRBJ1-2 and V is TRBV6-6; 9 bases are shared with TRBD1. V lost 2 bases and J lost 13; bases outside the gene matches: 5. The CDR3 sequence is 12 residues long. Per the germline V gene, CDR1 is MNHNY and CDR2 is SVGAGI (reference sequence).

The chain is built from TRBV2 and TRBJ1-4; no reliable D call. This CDR3 comprises 16 residues. Between the trimmed V and J ends, which lost 2 bases and 8 bases, there was a span of 18 bases. Germline loops: CDR1 SNHLY, CDR2 FYNNEI. CDR3 sequence: CASSENPGSLGEKLFF. The CDR3 DNA is TGTGCCAGCAGTGAAAACCCGGGATCTCTAGGCGAAAAACTGTTTTTT.

This chain connects TRBV5-1 to TRBJ2-3; no definite D call. Germline V lookup: CDR1 SGHRS, CDR2 YFSETQ. The CDR3 runs 13 residues. V was cut by 4 bases and J by 1 base, with 7 bases left in between. DNA for the CDR3: TGCGCCAGCAGCCCGGCGGGCACAGATACGCAGTATTTT. Translating gives CASSPAGTDTQYF.

V gene TRBV27 combines with J gene TRBJ2-7; possible D gene TRBD1, 5 bases. V was trimmed by 7 bases and J by 0 bases, leaving 16 bases between them. The CDR3 is 15 amino acids. In germline, CDR1 is MNHEY, CDR2 SMNVEV (reference sequence). The CDR3 region has the DNA TGTGCCAGCAAATCCCCACTCACAGGCTCCTACGAGCAGTACTTC. This translates into CASKSPLTGSYEQYF.

This clone was detected once. This rearrangement joins TRBV7-9 to TRBJ2-3; 9 positions agree with TRBD2. V dropped 5 bases and J dropped 5; count of bases not matched to a gene: 14. The CDR3 loop spans 17 amino acids. Per germline, CDR1 SEHNR and CDR2 FQNEAQ (reference sequence). The CDR3 DNA sequence: TGTGCCAGCAGCCGGCTCGAGGCGGGAGGGGTAGGAGATACGCAGTATTTT. Translated: CASSRLEAGGVGDTQYF.

This clone came up once. The chain couples TRBV4-1 to TRBJ2-2; possibly TRBD2 for D (5 bases). Trimming pared 2 bases from V and 5 bases from J, leaving 12 bases between. Germline V gene lookup returns CDR1 MGHRA and CDR2 YSYEKL. This CDR3 spans 15 amino acids. CDR3 DNA: TGCGCCAGCAGCCAACCTCTGAGGAGGACCGGGGAGCTGTTTTTT. The encoded protein is CASSQPLRRTGELFF.

The V and J genes are TRBV5-8 and TRBJ2-1, with D perhaps matching TRBD2 (5 bases). This CDR3 has 15 residues. Trimming took 5 bases from V and 0 from J, leaving 12 bases between them. The germline V gene has CDR1 SGHTS and CDR2 YDEGEE. The CDR3 DNA sequence: TGTGCCAGCAGTATCCGTGGGAGCTCCTACAATGAGCAGTTCTTC. Encoded protein: CASSIRGSSYNEQFF.

This rearrangement joins TRBV7-2 to TRBJ2-5; 8 bases match TRBD2. The CDR3 is 16 residues long. Germline CDR1 SGHTA, CDR2 FQGNSA. The V gene end was trimmed by 6 bases and the J gene end by 3 bases; junction bases not matched to a gene: 12. CDR3: CASSPAGLAGEETQYF. DNA for the CDR3: TGTGCCAGCAGTCCCGCGGGGCTAGCGGGTGAAGAGACCCAGTACTTC.

V and J are TRBV21-1 and TRBJ2-7; the DNA was not compared with TRBD1, the D call given in the table. TRBV21-1 is termed a pseudogene. CDR3 length: 16 amino acids. This CDR3 is CASRVLDSSIPYEQYF. The CDR3, as DNA: TGTGCCAGCAGGGTTCTAGACAGTAGCATCCCCTACGAGCAGTACTTC.

This clone was observed once. The V call is TRBV11-2, the J call TRBJ2-7; D unresolved. Germline loops: CDR1 SGHAT, CDR2 FQNNGV. The length of the CDR3 is 14 residues. The V and J ends lost 1 base and 4 bases respectively, with 11 bases between them. For the CDR3, the DNA is TGTGCCAGCAGCTTAGGGCTTCGTCGTTACGAGCAGTACTTC. Amino acids: CASSLGLRRYEQYF.

This clone was counted only a few times. The chain links TRBV10-3 to TRBJ2-1; TRBD2 matches 16 bases. This CDR3 spans 19 amino acids. Trimming at V came to 2 bases and at J to 7 bases, leaving 11 bases not matched to a gene. Per the germline V gene, CDR1 is ENHRY and CDR2 is SYGVKD. The CDR3 coding sequence is TGTGCCATCAGTGAGCCGGGACTAGCGGGGGGGCGGTTGGAAAATGAGCAGTTCTTC. Translated: CAISEPGLAGGRLENEQFF.

The V call is TRBV7-6, the J call TRBJ2-1, with D perhaps matching TRBD2 (5 bases). The length of the CDR3 is 17 residues. Trimming cost V 6 bases and J 1 base, with 19 bases left between them. Germline loops: CDR1 SGHVS, CDR2 FNYEAQ. CDR3 residues: CASSSPRGPTSYNEQFF. Here the CDR3 DNA reads TGTGCCAGCAGTTCACCCCGAGGGCCCACTTCCTACAATGAGCAGTTCTTC. Filled out from reference TRBV7-6 and TRBJ2-1, the complete variable domain reads GAGVSQSPRYKVTKRGQDVALRCDPISGHVSLYWYRQALGQGPEFLTYFNYEAQQDKSGLPNDRFSAERPEGSISTLTIQRTEQRDSAMYRCASSSPRGPTSYNEQFFGPGTRLTVL.

CDR3 DNA: TGCGCCAGCAGCCCGACAGGGAACAATGAGCAGTTCTTC. Translating it yields CASSPTGNNEQFF. This rearrangement joins TRBV4-3 to TRBJ2-1, with 7 bases lining up with TRBD1. The ends lost 4 bases at V and 5 bases at J; junction bases unmatched: 2. The CDR3 is 13 amino acids. Germline CDR1 and CDR2: LGHNA and YSLEER.

The V call is TRBV5-6, the J call TRBJ1-5; D ambiguous. Germline V CDR1 and CDR2: SGHDT, YYEEEE. Trimming removed 0 bases at V and 3 bases at J, with 10 bases between. The CDR3 runs to 15 residues. CDR3 nucleotides: TGTGCCAGCAGCTTGGCCATGGACTACAATCAGCCCCAGCATTTT. Protein: CASSLAMDYNQPQHF.

J is TRBJ2-1 and V is TRBV27, with TRBD2 matching 7 bases. J gave up 4 bases and V 5 bases, and 11 bases lay outside the gene matches. Germline CDR1 and CDR2: MNHEY and SMNVEV (reference sequence). This CDR3 has 16 amino acids. The CDR3 sequence is CASSHPRDYLYNEQFF. CDR3 bases: TGTGCCAGCAGTCACCCTCGGGACTACCTGTACAATGAGCAGTTCTTC.

The rearrangement joins TRBV27 to TRBJ2-3; D is unresolved. CDR3 length: 14 residues. Trimming took off 6 bases at V and 4 bases at J, with 14 bases between the two ends. Germline lookup yields CDR1 MNHEY and CDR2 SMNVEV (reference sequence). The CDR3 region has the DNA TGTGCCAGCAGCACGCCCCATGGCTCAGATACGCAGTATTTT. As protein: CASSTPHGSDTQYF.

V is TRBV7-9 and J is TRBJ2-2; D call uncertain. Germline CDR1 SEHNR, CDR2 FQNEAQ (reference sequence). V was clipped by 5 bases and J by 6 bases, with 7 bases between them. CDR3 length equals 12 residues. The CDR3 bases are TGTGCCAGCAGCCTCTTCCCCGGGGAGCTGTTTTTT. This codes for CASSLFPGELFF.